The 20 T cell receptor beta chains below were found in one sample sequenced in a study of OX40 agonist ivuxolimab in advanced cancers. Sequencing was performed with immunoSEQ multiplex PCR; in TCRdb, only in-frame clones are kept and a portion is missing. The sample includes fewer than 40,000 clones, more than 60% of them seen just once. The specimen comprised CD4+ or CD8+ T cells sorted from blood, sampled in a trial of the OX40 agonist ivuxolimab. All receptors derive from an adult with an advanced solid tumor such as melanoma, head and neck, liver or kidney cancer.

The V gene is TRBV29-1, the J gene TRBJ2-6, with D perhaps given as TRBD1 or TRBD2 (5 bases each). The CDR3 has 13 amino acids. The germline V gene encodes CDR1 SQVTM and CDR2 ANQGSEA. V was pared by 5 bases and J by 3 bases, with 8 bases between. In DNA, the CDR3 is TGCAGCGTTTGGGGGAGTGGGGCCAACGTCCTGACTTTC. Its protein is CSVWGSGANVLTF.

The chain couples TRBV29-1 to TRBJ1-4, with TRBD1 identical over 9 bases. The V and J ends lost 6 bases and 6 bases, in that order; junction bases with no gene match: 5. Germline CDR1 reads SQVTM; CDR2 reads ANQGSEA. The CDR3 is 13 residues long. The chain's CDR3 is CSVEQGADEKLFF. The DNA for the CDR3 is TGCAGCGTGGAACAGGGGGCGGATGAAAAACTGTTTTTT.

The rearrangement links TRBV2 to TRBJ1-2; D is unresolved. Germline CDR1 is SNHLY and CDR2 is FYNNEI. V gave up 8 bases and J gave up 7 bases, with 17 bases separating them. This CDR3 is 13 amino acids long. This CDR3 is CASLVIPGGGYTF. The CDR3 nucleotides are TGTGCCAGCCTAGTGATTCCGGGCGGTGGCTACACCTTC.

The gene calls are TRBV2 and TRBJ1-6, with TRBD1 matching over 12 bases. Germline values: CDR1 SNHLY, CDR2 FYNNEI. This CDR3 has 14 residues. V lost 6 bases and J lost 9; bases outside the gene matches: 3. In DNA, the CDR3 is TGTGCCAGCAGACGGGACAGGGGGCCTTCACCCCTCCACTTT. It translates to CASRRDRGPSPLHF. Full variable domain (remainder filled in from reference TRBV2 and TRBJ1-6): EPEVTQTPSHQVTQMGQEVILRCVPISNHLYFYWYRQILGQKVEFLVSFYNNEISEKSEIFDDQFSVERPDGSNFTLKIRSTKLEDSAMYFCASRRDRGPSPLHFGNGTRLTVT.

This chain joins TRBV30 and TRBJ2-2; D unclear. The length of the CDR3 is 13 residues. V lost 0 bases, J lost 6 bases, and 8 bases lay in between. Germline CDR1 reads GTSNPN; CDR2 reads SVGIG (reference sequence). The CDR3 nucleotides are TGTGCCTGGAGTGTAGGAAGCCCCGGGGAGCTGTTTTTT. It codes for CAWSVGSPGELFF.

This clone was picked up a small number of times. V gene TRBV18 combines with J gene TRBJ2-7, with D perhaps given as TRBD1 or TRBD2 (5 bases each). V was trimmed by 4 bases and J by 3 bases, leaving 10 bases between them. The CDR3 has 13 amino acids. Germline CDR1 reads KGHSH; CDR2 reads LQKENI. This CDR3 is CASSLLRGYEQYF. In DNA form, the CDR3 reads TGTGCCAGCTCACTACTGAGGGGCTACGAGCAGTACTTC.

The chain has TRBV5-1 and TRBJ2-7; 9 bases are a match to TRBD1. Germline V gives CDR1 SGHRS, CDR2 YFSETQ. The junction had 3 bases not matched to a gene; V was cut back by 3 bases and J by 2 bases. This CDR3 comprises 14 residues. The CDR3 spells CASSSGQGTYEQYF. DNA of the CDR3: TGCGCCAGCAGCTCGGGACAGGGTACCTACGAGCAGTACTTC.

V is TRBV5-1 and J is TRBJ1-4, with D possibly TRBD1 on 5 matching bases. The V end was cut by 3 bases, the J end by 4 bases, with 13 bases between. Germline assignment: CDR1 SGHRS and CDR2 YFSETQ. The length of the CDR3 is 15 residues. The DNA for the CDR3 is TGCGCCAGCAGCTCGACAGATCGGTTTAATGAAAAACTGTTTTTT. Its protein product is CASSSTDRFNEKLFF.

Here the CDR3 reads CAWSVLTANTGELFF. CDR3 DNA: TGTGCCTGGAGTGTACTGACAGCGAACACCGGGGAGCTGTTTTTT. This chain uses TRBV30 with TRBJ2-2; possibly TRBD1 for D (5 bases). This CDR3 region has 15 residues. From germline, CDR1 is GTSNPN and CDR2 SVGIG (reference sequence). V was trimmed by 0 bases and J by 0 bases, leaving 8 bases between them.

This CDR3 is CASSHRQGTYGYTF. The CDR3 DNA reads as TGCGCCAGCAGCCACCGACAGGGGACCTATGGCTACACCTTC. This sequence joins TRBV4-3 and TRBJ1-2, with 8 bases lining up with TRBD1. This CDR3 is 14 amino acids long. Trimming cost V 3 bases and J 4 bases; bases outside gene matches: 4. The germline V gene encodes CDR1 LGHNA and CDR2 YSLEER.

The rearrangement uses TRBV28 and TRBJ1-3, with D perhaps matching TRBD1 (5 bases). Germline CDR1 MDHEN, CDR2 SYDVKM. The germline V and J ends were trimmed by 2 bases and 4 bases, with 12 bases remaining between them. The CDR3 spans 15 residues. CDR3 amino acids: CASSLEGWGGNTIYF. The CDR3 bases are TGTGCCAGCAGTTTAGAGGGGTGGGGAGGAAACACCATATATTTT.

The chain uses TRBV9 and TRBJ2-7, with 10 bases fitting TRBD2. Trimming removed 0 bases from V and 6 bases from J; junction bases left unmatched: 6. From germline, CDR1 is SGDLS and CDR2 YYNGEE. The CDR3 spans 15 residues. The CDR3 region is CASSVGLAGVREQYF. Written as DNA, the CDR3 is TGTGCCAGCAGCGTAGGGCTAGCGGGAGTACGCGAGCAGTACTTC. Together with reference TRBV9 and TRBJ2-7, the CDR3 gives the full variable domain: DSGVTQTPKHLITATGQRVTLRCSPRSGDLSVYWYQQSLDQGLQFLIQYYNGEERAKGNILERFSAQQFPDLHSELNLSSLELGDSALYFCASSVGLAGVREQYFGPGTRLTVT.

The chain links TRBV18 to TRBJ1-1; D gene ambiguous. The V end lost 1 base, the J end lost 5 bases, and 20 bases lay between the germline ends. The length of the CDR3 is 17 residues. Germline loops: CDR1 KGHSH, CDR2 LQKENI. In nucleotides, the CDR3 is TGTGCCAGCTCACCACTAAAGGGAGTGGTAAAGAGGACTGAAGCTTTCTTT. Its protein is CASSPLKGVVKRTEAFF. The full variable domain, in which reference TRBV18 and TRBJ1-1 provide the parts outside the CDR3, is NAGVMQNPRHLVRRRGQEARLRCSPMKGHSHVYWYRQLPEEGLKFMVYLQKENIIDESGMPKERFSAEFPKEGPSILRIQQVVRGDSAAYFCASSPLKGVVKRTEAFFGQGTRLTVV.

This chain links TRBV7-9 with TRBJ2-1; 10 bases agree with TRBD2. The CDR3 is made up of 16 amino acids. Losses at the gene ends were 0 bases for V and 4 bases for J; bases not matched to a gene: 3. Germline CDR1 is SEHNR and CDR2 is FQNEAQ (reference sequence). The CDR3 DNA is TGTGCCAGCAGCTTAGCAGGACTAGCGGTGTACAATGAGCAGTTCTTC. Its protein product is CASSLAGLAVYNEQFF.

The chain combines TRBV19 with TRBJ1-1; D gene unclear. The CDR3 sequence is 12 residues long. Germline CDR1 reads LNHDA; CDR2 reads SQIVND (reference sequence). V was cut by 4 bases and J by 6 bases, with 9 bases left in between. CDR3 in amino acids: CASSNGSPEAFF. The CDR3 bases are TGTGCCAGTAGTAATGGGAGCCCTGAAGCTTTCTTT.

The V and J genes are TRBV28 and TRBJ1-1, with 9 bases lining up with TRBD1. The CDR3 extends over 14 amino acids. Germline V CDR1 and CDR2: MDHEN, SYDVKM. Trimming took 5 bases from V and 7 from J; bases not matched to a gene: 8. DNA for the CDR3: TGTGCCAGCAGTACCCTGGGACAGGGAATTGAAGCTTTCTTT. Its protein product is CASSTLGQGIEAFF. Full variable domain (missing parts from reference TRBV28 and TRBJ1-1): DVKVTQSSRYLVKRTGEKVFLECVQDMDHENMFWYRQDPGLGLRLIYFSYDVKMKEKGDIPEGYSVSREKKERFSLILESASTNQTSMYLCASSTLGQGIEAFFGQGTRLTVV.

A word on this clone: Other nucleotide sequences in the sample specify the same CDR3. The chain recombines TRBV19 with TRBJ2-7; no firm D call. Germline lookup yields CDR1 LNHDA and CDR2 SQIVND (reference sequence). The CDR3 loop spans 11 amino acids. V was trimmed by 4 bases and J by 0 bases, leaving 1 base between them. The CDR3 DNA reads TGTGCCAGTAGTAGCTCCTACGAGCAGTACTTC. Translated: CASSSSYEQYF.

The chain uses TRBV5-1 and TRBJ1-4; D is perhaps TRBD1 (5 bases). Germline assignment: CDR1 SGHRS and CDR2 YFSETQ. V lost 10 bases, J lost 2 bases, and 15 bases lay in between. This CDR3 contains 14 residues. The CDR3: CADTRQSTNEKLFF. CDR3 sequence (DNA): TGCGCCGATACCCGACAGTCCACTAATGAAAAACTGTTTTTT.

The CDR3 protein is CASSVGPAGWDNEQFF. The CDR3, as DNA: TGTGCCAGCAGCGTCGGCCCGGCCGGATGGGACAATGAGCAGTTCTTC. This chain links TRBV9 with TRBJ2-1; D not resolved. Germline CDR1 and CDR2: SGDLS and YYNGEE. CDR3 length: 16 amino acids. Trimming took off 2 bases at V and 5 bases at J, with 17 bases between the two ends.

V gene TRBV5-1 combines with J gene TRBJ2-3; 7 nucleotides line up with TRBD2. Germline CDR1 is SGHRS and CDR2 is YFSETQ. With 4 bases clipped from V and 2 bases from J, the junction kept 7 bases outside the gene matches. The CDR3 extends over 15 amino acids. CDR3 sequence reads: CASSHGRDYTDTQYF. In DNA, the CDR3 is TGCGCCAGCAGCCACGGCCGGGACTACACAGATACGCAGTATTTT.